The 14 T cell receptor beta chains listed next were all sequenced from one sample in a study of T cell responses to AZD1222 COVID-19 vaccine. Using immunoSEQ multiplex PCR, the repertoire was profiled, and TCRdb retains in-frame clones only, with some absent. The sample has around 120,000 clones, approximately 94% seen once. Sequencing was performed on peripheral blood, taken 28 days after the second AZD1222 dose. The receptors stem from an adult who received the AZD1222 COVID-19 vaccine.

This clone was found a few times. V and J are TRBV9 and TRBJ1-6; 9 nucleotides align to TRBD1. The CDR3 loop spans 15 amino acids. Trimming took 4 bases from V and 9 from J; bases not matched to a gene: 8. CDR1 is SGDLS and CDR2 is YYNGEE in the germline V gene. The CDR3 nucleotides are TGTGCCAGCAGCCCAGGGGGACAGGGTGGTTCACCCCTCCACTTT. Translation: CASSPGGQGGSPLHF.

The genes are TRBV21-1 and TRBJ2-1; the table assigns TRBD2, which was not confirmed against the DNA. TRBV21-1 is listed as a pseudogene. The CDR3 has 17 residues. CDR3 sequence reads: CASSTPLTSGYWDEQFF. The CDR3 DNA is TGTGCCAGCAGCACGCCTTTGACTAGCGGGTATTGGGATGAGCAGTTCTTC.

The rearrangement joins TRBV5-1 to TRBJ1-4; D perhaps matches TRBD1 (5 bases). The CDR3 is 15 amino acids. V lost 5 bases and J lost 1, with 12 bases in between. Germline CDR1 is SGHRS and CDR2 is YFSETQ. Written as DNA, the CDR3 is TGCGCCAGCAGTCGGGACCTAAAAACTAATGAAAAACTGTTTTTT. This encodes CASSRDLKTNEKLFF.

This clone has a handful of counts. The J gene is TRBJ1-1, the V gene TRBV7-9; D is perhaps TRBD1 (5 bases). The CDR3 is made up of 15 amino acids. V was clipped by 0 bases and J by 1 base, with 9 bases between them. Germline CDR1 is SEHNR and CDR2 is FQNEAQ (reference sequence). The chain's CDR3 is CASSLAVTENTEAFF. CDR3 DNA: TGTGCCAGCAGCTTAGCGGTGACAGAGAACACTGAAGCTTTCTTT.

The chain couples TRBV18 to TRBJ1-5; D might be TRBD1 (6 bases). Trimming removed 3 bases from V and 0 bases from J, with 9 bases in between. CDR1 is KGHSH and CDR2 is LQKENI in the germline V gene. The CDR3 runs to 15 residues. The CDR3 here is CASSPTDSSNQPQHF. The CDR3 coding sequence is TGTGCCAGCTCACCGACGGACAGTAGCAATCAGCCCCAGCATTTT.

The chain couples TRBV19 to TRBJ1-5, with D possibly TRBD1 on 5 matching bases. Germline V gene lookup returns CDR1 LNHDA and CDR2 SQIVND (reference sequence). V lost 4 bases to trimming and J lost 3 bases, with 10 bases between them. This CDR3 is 14 amino acids long. CDR3 nucleotide sequence: TGTGCCAGTAGTACGGGGGGACCCAATCAGCCCCAGCATTTT. Amino acids: CASSTGGPNQPQHF.

The V gene is TRBV19, the J gene TRBJ2-1; 7 bases line up with TRBD1. The germline V gene has CDR1 LNHDA and CDR2 SQIVND (reference sequence). The CDR3 loop spans 14 amino acids. The J segment lost 4 bases and the V segment lost 3 bases, leaving 3 bases of the junction unmatched. The CDR3 region is CASSMGQPYNEQFF. In DNA, the CDR3 is TGTGCCAGTAGTATGGGACAGCCATACAATGAGCAGTTCTTC.

This clone came up once. This chain connects TRBV10-2 to TRBJ2-3; TRBD2 matches at 7 bases. J gave up 1 base and V 2 bases, and 6 bases lay outside the gene matches. The CDR3 length is 16 residues. Germline V gene sequence: CDR1 WSHSY, CDR2 SAAADI. As DNA, the CDR3 is TGCGCCAGCAGTGAGGCGAGCGGGGTTGGCACAGATACGCAGTATTTT. Protein sequence: CASSEASGVGTDTQYF.

This rearrangement joins TRBV7-9 to TRBJ2-1; 8 nucleotides agree with TRBD2. The CDR3 runs 15 residues. The trim removed 8 bases at V and 6 bases at J, leaving 12 bases unmatched. Germline CDR1 is SEHNR and CDR2 is FQNEAQ (reference sequence). CDR3 sequence (DNA): TGTGCCAGCGCCAAGGCGGCGGGAGGATTCAATGAGCAGTTCTTC. This translates into CASAKAAGGFNEQFF.

This chain uses TRBV9 with TRBJ2-3; D gene unclear. Germline V gene data show CDR1 as SGDLS and CDR2 as YYNGEE. V was cut by 2 bases and J by 6 bases, with 13 bases left in between. CDR3 size: 14 residues. The CDR3 loop reads CASSVGGSWDTQYF. CDR3 nucleotide sequence: TGTGCCAGCAGCGTTGGTGGTAGCTGGGATACGCAGTATTTT.

The chain joins TRBV6-5 to TRBJ2-2; 9 bases map to TRBD1. The CDR3 covers 15 residues. Germline V CDR1 and CDR2: MNHEY, SVGAGI. Trimming at V came to 5 bases and at J to 1 base, leaving 2 bases not matched to a gene. Here the CDR3 reads CASSRGQGNTGELFF. The DNA for the CDR3 is TGTGCCAGCAGTAGGGGACAGGGGAACACCGGGGAGCTGTTTTTT.

The chain has TRBV28 and TRBJ2-3; 9 bases line up with TRBD2. Per germline, CDR1 MDHEN and CDR2 SYDVKM. The V gene end was trimmed by 5 bases and the J gene end by 3 bases; junction bases not matched to a gene: 18. The CDR3 length is 19 residues. The CDR3 is CASSPLVAASGDQTDTQYF. CDR3 sequence (DNA): TGTGCCAGCAGTCCACTTGTAGCGGCTAGCGGGGATCAAACAGATACGCAGTATTTT.

The chain couples TRBV19 to TRBJ2-5; 12 bases match TRBD2. The V segment lost 4 bases and the J segment 3 bases; nucleotides outside the gene matches: 3. The germline V gene encodes CDR1 LNHDA and CDR2 SQIVND (reference sequence). This CDR3 has 15 residues. CDR3 nucleotides: TGTGCCAGTAGTACGACTAGCGGGAGAAAAGAGACCCAGTACTTC. Amino acid sequence: CASSTTSGRKETQYF.

J is TRBJ1-1 and V is TRBV5-1, with no clear D. Germline V gives CDR1 SGHRS, CDR2 YFSETQ. The CDR3 length is 14 residues. V lost 1 base and J 2 bases, leaving 9 bases between the germline ends. The CDR3 nucleotides read TGCGCCAGCAGCTTGTCAGGAATAAACACTGAAGCTTTCTTT. Protein product: CASSLSGINTEAFF. Full variable domain (missing parts from reference TRBV5-1 and TRBJ1-1): KAGVTQTPRYLIKTRGQQVTLSCSPISGHRSVSWYQQTPGQGLQFLFEYFSETQRNKGNFPGRFSGRQFSNSRSEMNVSTLELGDSALYLCASSLSGINTEAFFGQGTRLTVV.